This entry lists 19 T cell receptor beta chains sequenced from one sample in a study of control samples from healthy donors and cancer patients. Sequencing was performed with immunoSEQ multiplex PCR; in TCRdb, only in-frame clones are kept and a portion is missing. The sample consists of 180,000 or so clones, 91% of them appearing once. Input material: blood. These receptors were taken from a woman in her 30s in good health.

V gene TRBV7-2 combines with J gene TRBJ1-2, with TRBD1 matching 10 bases. The CDR3 contains 13 residues. V dropped 5 bases and J dropped 8; count of bases not matched to a gene: 5. Germline loops: CDR1 SGHTA, CDR2 FQGNSA. CDR3 bases: TGTGCCAGCAGCCGACAGGGGGCGGAAGGCTACACCTTC. It specifies CASSRQGAEGYTF.

This sequence joins TRBV12-5 and TRBJ2-5; the match to TRBD2 covers 8 bases. The V and J ends lost 0 bases and 5 bases, in that order; junction bases with no gene match: 5. Germline CDR1 is LGHNT and CDR2 is FRNRAP. The CDR3 covers 15 residues. The CDR3 reads CASGLVGGAWETQYF. DNA for the CDR3: TGTGCTAGTGGTTTGGTCGGGGGGGCCTGGGAGACCCAGTACTTC.

The chain couples TRBV3-1 (or the pseudogene TRBV3-2) to TRBJ2-2; 8 bases agree with TRBD1. With 4 bases clipped from V and 0 bases from J, the junction kept 1 base outside the gene matches. The germline V gene encodes CDR1 LGHDT and CDR2 YNNKEL (reference sequence). The CDR3 runs to 15 residues. CDR3 amino acids: CASSRQGTNTGELFF. CDR3 sequence (DNA): TGTGCCAGCAGCCGACAGGGGACGAACACCGGGGAGCTGTTTTTT.

V and J are TRBV7-2 and TRBJ2-1; 10 nucleotides agree with TRBD2. V was pared by 4 bases and J by 4 bases, with 4 bases of the junction left unmatched. The length of the CDR3 is 15 residues. The germline V gene has CDR1 SGHTA and CDR2 FQGNSA. The CDR3 nucleotides read TGTGCCAGCAGCTCCGGGACTAGCGCATACAATGAGCAGTTCTTC. Protein sequence: CASSSGTSAYNEQFF. Full variable domain (rest looked up from reference TRBV7-2 and TRBJ2-1): GAGVSQSPSNKVTEKGKDVELRCDPISGHTALYWYRQSLGQGLEFLIYFQGNSAPDKSGLPSDRFSAERTGGSVSTLTIQRTQQEDSAVYLCASSSGTSAYNEQFFGPGTRLTVL.

The V gene is TRBV3-1 (or the pseudogene TRBV3-2), the J gene TRBJ1-1; D uncertain. Deletions cut 1 base from V and 10 bases from J, with 10 bases between. The CDR3 length is 12 residues. Germline lookup yields CDR1 LGHDT and CDR2 YNNKEL (reference sequence). CDR3 sequence (DNA): TGTGCCAGCAGCCAAGGGGTGGGCAGAGCTTTCTTT. Encoded protein: CASSQGVGRAFF.

This chain uses TRBV19 with TRBJ1-5, with D possibly matching TRBD1 (6 bases). The CDR3 runs 14 residues. Trimming took off 3 bases at V and 3 bases at J, with 9 bases between the two ends. In germline, CDR1 is LNHDA, CDR2 SQIVND (reference sequence). The CDR3 protein is CASSIGGFNQPQHF. CDR3 DNA: TGTGCCAGTAGTATCGGGGGCTTCAATCAGCCCCAGCATTTT.

To note about this clone: Other DNA variants within this sample encode the same CDR3. The rearrangement links TRBV3-1 (or the pseudogene TRBV3-2) to TRBJ2-7; 13 nucleotides agree with TRBD2. Germline V gene data show CDR1 as LGHDT and CDR2 as YNNKEL (reference sequence). The CDR3 has 14 amino acids. The V segment lost 4 bases and the J segment 4 bases; nucleotides outside the gene matches: 1. CDR3 DNA sequence: TGTGCCAGCAGCCGGACTAGCGGGGGTTACGAGCAGTACTTC. It yields the protein CASSRTSGGYEQYF.

The chain is built from TRBV4-1 and TRBJ1-1, with D possibly TRBD1 on 5 matching bases. Trimming shortened V by 1 base and J by 5 bases, and 8 bases separated the two germline ends. Germline CDR1 MGHRA, CDR2 YSYEKL. This CDR3 has 13 amino acids. CDR3 coding DNA: TGCGCCAGCAGCCAAGGGGGGGAAACTGAAGCTTTCTTT. Translating gives CASSQGGETEAFF.

This clone was observed a single time. The chain combines TRBV21-1 with TRBJ2-2; the table's D call, TRBD2, was not checked against the DNA. TRBV21-1 is termed a pseudogene. The CDR3 has 18 amino acids. CDR3 in amino acids: CASSKGGSGRGDTGELFF. CDR3 nucleotide sequence: TGTGCCAGCAGCAAAGGTGGCAGCGGGAGGGGAGACACCGGGGAGCTGTTTTTT.

The chain combines TRBV7-9 with TRBJ2-3; TRBD2 aligns across 7 bases. Trimming cost V 4 bases and J 2 bases; bases outside gene matches: 3. This CDR3 region has 14 residues. Per the germline V gene, CDR1 is SEHNR and CDR2 is FQNEAQ (reference sequence). The CDR3 DNA follows: TGTGCCAGCAGCTCTAGCGGTTACACAGATACGCAGTATTTT. Encoded protein: CASSSSGYTDTQYF.

V gene TRBV7-8 combines with J gene TRBJ1-4, with 7 bases that match TRBD1. V lost 2 bases, J lost 10 bases, and 4 bases stayed unmatched. The germline V gene has CDR1 SGHVS and CDR2 FQNEAQ. This CDR3 has 13 residues. In nucleotides, the CDR3 is TGTGCCAGCAGCTTACCCGACAGGGTAAAACTGTTTTTT. Translation gives CASSLPDRVKLFF.

Remarks on this clone: This same CDR3 is encoded by further DNA sequences in the sample. V is TRBV5-5 and J is TRBJ2-7; 9 bases map to TRBD1. Trimming cost V 2 bases and J 5 bases; bases outside gene matches: 8. The CDR3 is made up of 15 amino acids. Germline loops: CDR1 SGHKS, CDR2 YYEKEE (reference sequence). CDR3 nucleotides: TGTGCCAGCAGCTTAGTGGGACAGGGTACCCACGAGCAGTACTTC. Translation: CASSLVGQGTHEQYF.

The J gene is TRBJ1-6, the V gene TRBV27, with no clear D. Trimming removed 2 bases from V and 2 bases from J, with 13 bases in between. CDR1 is MNHEY and CDR2 is SMNVEV in the germline V gene (reference sequence). The CDR3 consists of 17 residues. The CDR3 region is CASSLTGSGTYNSPLHF. CDR3 nucleotide sequence: TGTGCCAGCAGTTTAACCGGGAGCGGGACCTATAATTCACCCCTCCACTTT.

This sequence joins TRBV29-1 and TRBJ2-7, with TRBD2 matching over 15 bases. Losses at the gene ends were 7 bases for V and 4 bases for J; bases not matched to a gene: 11. The germline gives CDR1 SQVTM, CDR2 ANQGSEA. This CDR3 contains 16 residues. The CDR3 nucleotides are TGCAGCGCACAGACAGGGGGGACTAGCGGGAGGTACGAGCAGTACTTC. This sequence encodes CSAQTGGTSGRYEQYF.

The V call is TRBV5-4, the J call TRBJ1-2; D gene ambiguous. The CDR3 is 10 amino acids. Germline loops: CDR1 SGHNT, CDR2 YYREEE (reference sequence). V lost 2 bases to trimming and J lost 7 bases, with 3 bases between them. The CDR3 protein is CASSLCGYTF. As DNA, the CDR3 is TGTGCCAGCAGCTTATGTGGCTACACCTTC.

The sample holds a few counts of this clone. V usage is TRBV24-1 and J usage is TRBJ1-1, with D possibly being TRBD1 (5 bases). The CDR3 covers 14 residues. Per the germline V gene, CDR1 is KGHDR and CDR2 is SFDVKD. The V end lost 5 bases, the J end lost 0 bases, and 9 bases lay between the germline ends. This CDR3 reads CATSGGGMNTEAFF. For the CDR3, the DNA is TGTGCCACCAGTGGGGGGGGAATGAACACTGAAGCTTTCTTT.

The chain combines TRBV28 with TRBJ1-1; D gene unclear. The germline gives CDR1 MDHEN, CDR2 SYDVKM. The length of the CDR3 is 15 residues. V was cut by 3 bases and J by 0 bases, with 11 bases left in between. Written as DNA, the CDR3 is TGTGCCAGCAGTTTCGGGTCACTCATGAACACTGAAGCTTTCTTT. Translated, it gives CASSFGSLMNTEAFF.

The rearrangement joins TRBV7-9 to TRBJ1-6; D is undetermined. The V gene lost 1 base and the J gene lost 9 bases, with 10 bases spanning the gap. The CDR3 loop spans 14 amino acids. CDR1 and CDR2 from the germline V gene are SEHNR and FQNEAQ (reference sequence). The chain's CDR3 is CASSLGVTGSPLHF. Here the CDR3 DNA reads TGTGCCAGCAGCTTAGGGGTTACCGGTTCACCCCTCCACTTT.

This rearrangement joins TRBV3-1 (or the pseudogene TRBV3-2) to TRBJ1-6, with no clear D. Trimming shortened V by 1 base and J by 9 bases, and 4 bases separated the two germline ends. The CDR3 runs 12 residues. The germline gives CDR1 LGHDT, CDR2 YNNKEL (reference sequence). CDR3: CASSQGFSPLHF. The CDR3 DNA is TGTGCCAGCAGCCAAGGTTTTTCACCCCTCCACTTT.